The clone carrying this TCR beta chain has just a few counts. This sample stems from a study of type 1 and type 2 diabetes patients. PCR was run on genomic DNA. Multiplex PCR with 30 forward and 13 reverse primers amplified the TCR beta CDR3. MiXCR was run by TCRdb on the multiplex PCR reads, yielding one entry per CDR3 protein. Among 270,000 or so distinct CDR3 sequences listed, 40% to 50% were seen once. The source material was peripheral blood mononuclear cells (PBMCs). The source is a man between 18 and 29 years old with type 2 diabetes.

The CDR3 here is CARGQGGAFF. CDR3 in DNA: TGTGCCAGAGGACAGGGTGGGGCTTTCTTT. This sequence joins TRBV2 and TRBJ1-1; TRBD1 matches at 8 bases. The trim removed 9 bases at V and 11 bases at J, leaving 5 bases unmatched. The CDR3 extends over 10 amino acids. Germline CDR1 is SNHLY and CDR2 is FYNNEI.